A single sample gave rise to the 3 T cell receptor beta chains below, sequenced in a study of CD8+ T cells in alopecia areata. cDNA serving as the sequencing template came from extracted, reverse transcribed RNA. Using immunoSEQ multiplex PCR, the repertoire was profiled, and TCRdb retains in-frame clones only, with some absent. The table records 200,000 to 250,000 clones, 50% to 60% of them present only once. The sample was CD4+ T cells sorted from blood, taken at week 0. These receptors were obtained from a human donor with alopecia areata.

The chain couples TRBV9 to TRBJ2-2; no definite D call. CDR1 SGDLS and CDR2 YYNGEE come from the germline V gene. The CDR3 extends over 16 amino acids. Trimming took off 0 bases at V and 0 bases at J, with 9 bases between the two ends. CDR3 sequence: CASSVGHVANTGELFF. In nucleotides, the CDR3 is TGTGCCAGCAGCGTAGGTCACGTTGCGAACACCGGGGAGCTGTTTTTT.

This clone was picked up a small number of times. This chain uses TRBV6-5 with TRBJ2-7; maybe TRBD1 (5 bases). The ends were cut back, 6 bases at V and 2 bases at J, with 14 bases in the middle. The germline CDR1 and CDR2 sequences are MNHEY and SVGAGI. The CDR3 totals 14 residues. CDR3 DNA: TGTGCCAGCAGCCCCGACAGAGCCCCCTACGAGCAGTACTTC. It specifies CASSPDRAPYEQYF.

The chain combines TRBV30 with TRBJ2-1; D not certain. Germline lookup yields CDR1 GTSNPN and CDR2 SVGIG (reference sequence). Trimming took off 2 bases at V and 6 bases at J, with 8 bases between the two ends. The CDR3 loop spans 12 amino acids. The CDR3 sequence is CAWSRSGNEQFF. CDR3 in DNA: TGTGCCTGGAGTAGGAGTGGCAATGAGCAGTTCTTC.